These T cell receptor beta chains were read from a single sample in a study of T-cell reconstitution after alpha-beta-depleted transplantation in children. In TCRdb, the PCR reads were re-called with MiXCR into one record per CDR3 protein. The data contain hundreds of thousands of distinct CDR3 sequences, 16% of them singletons. The sample in question was PBMCs, mostly from graft donor cells, obtained 360 days after TCRalphabeta/CD19-depleted stem cell transplant. These receptors originate from a male patient under 18 who had a stem cell transplant for acute lymphoblastic leukemia, so the T cells may come from the graft donor. Each CDR3 is given with its conserved first and last residue. D genes are given only for firm matches. A clone size is listed for some rows: how often the clone was seen (once, few, many), or a class if it is expanded.

j_call	clone_size	v_call	d_call	cdr3_nt	cdr3_aa
TRBJ1-2	few	TRBV27	.	TGTGCCAGCAGTTCACCAAACTACTATGGCTACACCTTC	CASSSPNYYGYTF
TRBJ2-7	.	TRBV19	TRBD1	TGTGCCAGTAGTCCTGCCCCCGGGACAGGGCCCTACGAGCAGTACTTC	CASSPAPGTGPYEQYF
TRBJ2-3	few	TRBV9	.	TGTGCCAGCAGCGTAATGCCTCTCAGGTACACAGATACGCAGTATTTT	CASSVMPLRYTDTQYF
TRBJ1-1	.	TRBV29-1	.	TGCAGCGTTTATGGAGGGACCACTGAAGCTTTCTTT	CSVYGGTTEAFF
TRBJ2-1	few	TRBV24-1	.	TGTGCCACCAGTGATTCCAGGAGACCGTCCTACAATGAGCAGTTCTTC	CATSDSRRPSYNEQFF
TRBJ1-2	few	TRBV24-1	.	TGTGCCACCAGTGAGGGGACGGACTTCTATGGCTACACCTTC	CATSEGTDFYGYTF
TRBJ1-1	.	TRBV7-9	.	TGTGCCAGCAGCTATGTCGGCCGAGGCACTGAAGCTTTCTTT	CASSYVGRGTEAFF
TRBJ1-2	few	TRBV5-1	TRBD1	TGCGCCAGCAGCTACTTGACAGGGTATGGCTACACCTTC	CASSYLTGYGYTF
TRBJ2-3	few	TRBV5-1	.	TGCGCCAGCAGCTTGGGGTTAGCGGAGCGAGATACGCAGTATTTT	CASSLGLAERDTQYF
TRBJ2-1	.	TRBV7-2	.	TGTGCCAGCAGCTTGGGACTCGCCTCCTTCTTC	CASSLGLASFF
TRBJ2-7	many	TRBV5-6	.	TGTGCCAGCAGCTTTACAGGGACCGTTCCAGACTTC	CASSFTGTVPDF
TRBJ2-7	.	TRBV27	.	TGTGCCAGCAGTCAGACAGCGAACCTACGAGGCGAGCAGTACTTC	CASSQTANLRGEQYF
TRBJ1-5	.	TRBV20-1	TRBD1	TGCAGTGCTCCGACAGGGATCGGCAATCAGCCCCAGCATTTT	CSAPTGIGNQPQHF
TRBJ2-1	once	TRBV19	TRBD2	TGTGCCAGTAGTCATGGGGCGGGAGAGGTACTCGCCAATGAGCAGTTCTTC	CASSHGAGEVLANEQFF
TRBJ2-5	.	TRBV7-9	.	TGTGCCATCCTGATCCAGGGTTCACGAGAGACCCAGTACTTC	CAILIQGSRETQYF
TRBJ2-5	.	TRBV5-1	.	TGCGCCAGCAGCTTCCCGGACAGCCCCCAAGAGACCCAGTACTTC	CASSFPDSPQETQYF
TRBJ2-1	many	TRBV9	TRBD2	TGCGCCAGCAGCGTAGCGGGAGTCAGTTACAATGAGCAGTTCTTC	CASSVAGVSYNEQFF
TRBJ2-7	few	TRBV10-3	TRBD1	TGTGCCATCAGTGGTCGGACAGGGGGGGTCTACGAGCAGTACTTC	CAISGRTGGVYEQYF
TRBJ2-7	.	TRBV25-1	.	TGTGCCAGCACAGACAGTCATTACGAGCAGTACTTC	CASTDSHYEQYF
TRBJ2-3	many	TRBV12-3/TRBV12-4	.	TGTGCCAGCAGCCGGCCCGGGGGCACAGATACGCAGTATTTT	CASSRPGGTDTQYF
TRBJ2-3	few	TRBV10-1	.	TGCGCCAGCCCCCCCGGGCACACAGATACGCAGTATTTT	CASPPGHTDTQYF
TRBJ2-7	.	TRBV18	TRBD1	TGTGCCAGCTCGTCCGGGACAGGGGTGTACATGTACGAGCAGTACTTC	CASSSGTGVYMYEQYF
TRBJ2-7	.	TRBV4-1	.	TGCGCCAGCAGCCAAATCTGGGGGCTGAGCTACGAGCAGTACTTC	CASSQIWGLSYEQYF
TRBJ1-5	.	TRBV6-5	TRBD1	TGTGCCAGCAGAGTCGAACAGGGGATACGGAATCAGCCCCAGCATTTT	CASRVEQGIRNQPQHF
TRBJ2-3	.	TRBV6-1	TRBD1	TGTGCCAGCAGTAGACAGGGGGTCCCAGATACGCAGTATTTT	CASSRQGVPDTQYF
TRBJ1-1	many	TRBV12-3/TRBV12-4	TRBD1	TGTGCCAGCAGTTTCCCCGGGACAGGGGATTGGGAAGCTTTCTTT	CASSFPGTGDWEAFF
TRBJ2-7	.	TRBV6-1	TRBD1	TGTGCCACCCAATCAGGGGGCCGCTACGAGCAGTACTTC	CATQSGGRYEQYF
TRBJ2-5	few	TRBV5-5	TRBD1	TGTGCCAGCAGCTTGGCCGCGGGTCCCGCAGGGGGGACCCAGTACTTC	CASSLAAGPAGGTQYF
TRBJ2-4	.	TRBV20-1	.	TGCAGTGCTAGAGATCTCGGACAGCGTCTAGCCAAAAACATTCAGTACTTC	CSARDLGQRLAKNIQYF
TRBJ2-3	many	TRBV12-3/TRBV12-4	TRBD2	TGTGCCAGCAGAAGTAGCGGGAGGCAAACAGATACGCAGTATTTT	CASRSSGRQTDTQYF
TRBJ2-1	.	TRBV6-9	TRBD2	TGTGCCAGCCCTACTCCCGGGACTAGCGGGTCTTGTGAGCAGTTCTTC	CASPTPGTSGSCEQFF
TRBJ2-3	.	TRBV11-2	.	TGTGCCAGCAGCTTACGCCGGTTTGACTATAGCACAGATACGCAGTATTTT	CASSLRRFDYSTDTQYF
TRBJ2-1	many	TRBV25-1	TRBD2	TGTGCCAGCAGTATCTCCGGGACTAGCGGGAGACAGTTCTTC	CASSISGTSGRQFF
TRBJ2-3	.	TRBV4-1	.	TGCGCCAGCAGCCAGGTGAGGGCCCCAGATACGCAGTATTTT	CASSQVRAPDTQYF
TRBJ2-7	.	TRBV24-1	.	TGTGCCACCAGTGACGGGGTGGCCTACGAGCAGTACTTC	CATSDGVAYEQYF
TRBJ2-7	many	TRBV7-6	.	TGTGCCAGCAGCTTATATGGAGGCGACGAGCAGTACTTC	CASSLYGGDEQYF
TRBJ2-7	few	TRBV4-1	TRBD1	TGCGCCAGCAGCCAAGGGGACAGGGGAGTCTACGAGCAGTACTTC	CASSQGDRGVYEQYF
TRBJ2-2	.	TRBV18	TRBD2	TGTGCCAGCTCACCACCGGTGGCGGGAGGTGTCACCGGGGAGCTGTTTTTT	CASSPPVAGGVTGELFF
TRBJ2-1	few	TRBV4-3	.	TGCGCCAGCAGCCAAGGGTGGCGTCTTTATGAGCAGTTCTTC	CASSQGWRLYEQFF
TRBJ2-7	.	TRBV11-1	.	TGTGCCAGCAGCTCTAAAACTAGGGACTCCGAGCAGTACTTC	CASSSKTRDSEQYF
TRBJ2-3	.	TRBV27	.	TGTGCCAGCAGCGTACGAGTCCCCGGAGATACGCAGTATTTT	CASSVRVPGDTQYF
TRBJ2-1	.	TRBV7-9	TRBD2	TGTGCCAGCACCTTACGAGGGACTAGCGGGAGGTCCAGTTCAACTGAGCAGTTCTTC	CASTLRGTSGRSSSTEQFF
TRBJ2-7	few	TRBV20-1	TRBD2	TGCAGTGCTAGAGTTTGGGCTAGCGGCTTCTACGAGCAGTACTTC	CSARVWASGFYEQYF
TRBJ2-2	few	TRBV7-9	TRBD2	TGTGCCAGCAGCTTAGCGACGGGACTAACGACCGGGGAGCTGTTTTTT	CASSLATGLTTGELFF
TRBJ2-1	many	TRBV7-6	TRBD2	TGTGCCAGCAGCTCTATAGCGGGGACCTTCTATGAGCAGTTCTTC	CASSSIAGTFYEQFF
TRBJ2-2	.	TRBV5-1	.	TGCGCCAGCCCAGGGTCCACCGGGGAGCTGTTTTTT	CASPGSTGELFF
TRBJ2-4	few	TRBV20-1	.	TGCAGTGCTAGTAAGATTTGGGACGGAACCAAAAACATTCAGTACTTC	CSASKIWDGTKNIQYF
TRBJ1-2	few	TRBV7-9	.	TGTGCCAGCAGCCCCATCAACAGTGCCCACACCTTC	CASSPINSAHTF
TRBJ1-2	.	TRBV18	.	TGTGCCAGCTCAGTGGGACCGCGGAGGCCTAACTATGGCTACACCTTC	CASSVGPRRPNYGYTF
TRBJ2-7	.	TRBV4-1	TRBD2	TGCGCCAGCAGCCAAGATAAGGGCCTAGCGGGGCCTTTTTCCTACGAGCAGTACTTC	CASSQDKGLAGPFSYEQYF
TRBJ2-1	many	TRBV13	.	TGTGCCAGCAGCTGGGAGACTTGGGCCAATGAGCAGTTCTTC	CASSWETWANEQFF
TRBJ2-7	.	TRBV4-1	TRBD1	TGCGCCAGCAGCCGTCCAGGGGGCGGGAACGAGCAGTACTTC	CASSRPGGGNEQYF
TRBJ2-1	few	TRBV10-2	.	TGCGCCAGCAGGAAGCAGGGAATCGATGAGCAGTTCTTC	CASRKQGIDEQFF
TRBJ2-2	few	TRBV15	.	TGTGCCACCAGCAGAGATAGTCGGGTCACCGGGGAGCTGTTTTTT	CATSRDSRVTGELFF
TRBJ2-1	.	TRBV12-3/TRBV12-4	.	TGTGCCAGCAGTTCCGGGGCCCGCTCCTACAATGAGCAGTTCTTC	CASSSGARSYNEQFF